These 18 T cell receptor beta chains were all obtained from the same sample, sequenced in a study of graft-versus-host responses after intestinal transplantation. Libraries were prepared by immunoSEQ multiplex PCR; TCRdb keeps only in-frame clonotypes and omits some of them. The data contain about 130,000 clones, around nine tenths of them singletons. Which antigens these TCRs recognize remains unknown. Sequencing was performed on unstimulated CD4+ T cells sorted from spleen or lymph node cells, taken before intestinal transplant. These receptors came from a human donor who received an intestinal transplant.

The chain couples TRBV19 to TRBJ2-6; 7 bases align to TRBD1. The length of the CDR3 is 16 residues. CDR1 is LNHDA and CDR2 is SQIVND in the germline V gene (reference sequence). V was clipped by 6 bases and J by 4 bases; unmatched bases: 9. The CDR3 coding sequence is TGTGCCAGTAGCCCGTCGACAGGGTCCGGGGCCAACGTCCTGACTTTC. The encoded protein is CASSPSTGSGANVLTF. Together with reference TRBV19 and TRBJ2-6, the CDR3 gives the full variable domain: DGGITQSPKYLFRKEGQNVTLSCEQNLNHDAMYWYRQDPGQGLRLIYYSQIVNDFQKGDIAEGYSVSREKKESFPLTVTSAQKNPTAFYLCASSPSTGSGANVLTFGAGSRLTVL.

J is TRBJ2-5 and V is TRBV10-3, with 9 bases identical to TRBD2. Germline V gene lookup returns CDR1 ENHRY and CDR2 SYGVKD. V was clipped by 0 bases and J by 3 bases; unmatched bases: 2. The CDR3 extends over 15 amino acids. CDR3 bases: TGTGCCATCAGTGAGTCTAGCGGGAGAGAAGAGACCCAGTACTTC. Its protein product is CAISESSGREETQYF.

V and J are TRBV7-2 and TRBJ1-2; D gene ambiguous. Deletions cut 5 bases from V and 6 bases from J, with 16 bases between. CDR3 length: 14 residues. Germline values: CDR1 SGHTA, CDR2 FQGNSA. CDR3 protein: CASSLYARADGYTF. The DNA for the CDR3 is TGTGCCAGCAGCCTCTACGCCCGGGCTGATGGCTACACCTTC.

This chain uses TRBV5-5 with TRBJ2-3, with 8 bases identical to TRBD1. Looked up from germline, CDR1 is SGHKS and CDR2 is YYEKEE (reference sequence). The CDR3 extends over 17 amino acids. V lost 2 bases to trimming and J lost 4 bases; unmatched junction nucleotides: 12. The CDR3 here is CASSLPQGALGADTQYF. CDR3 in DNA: TGTGCCAGCAGCTTACCCCAGGGGGCGCTGGGCGCAGATACGCAGTATTTT.

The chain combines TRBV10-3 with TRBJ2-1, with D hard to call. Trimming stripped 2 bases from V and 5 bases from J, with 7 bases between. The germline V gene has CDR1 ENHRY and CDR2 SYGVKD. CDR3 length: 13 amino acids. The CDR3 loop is CAISEGPDNEQFF. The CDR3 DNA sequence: TGTGCCATCAGTGAGGGACCTGACAATGAGCAGTTCTTC.

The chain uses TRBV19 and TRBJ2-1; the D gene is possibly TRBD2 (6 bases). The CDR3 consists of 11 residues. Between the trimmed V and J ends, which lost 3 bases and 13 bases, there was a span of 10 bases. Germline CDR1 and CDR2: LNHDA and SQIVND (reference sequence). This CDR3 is CASSIGGGQFF. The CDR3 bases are TGTGCCAGTAGTATTGGGGGAGGACAGTTCTTC.

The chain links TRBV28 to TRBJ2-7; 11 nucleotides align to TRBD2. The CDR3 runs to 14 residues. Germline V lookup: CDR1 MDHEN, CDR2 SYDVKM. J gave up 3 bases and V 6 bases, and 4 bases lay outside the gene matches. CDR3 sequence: CASRVAGGSYEQYF. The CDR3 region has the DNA TGTGCCAGCAGAGTAGCGGGGGGGAGCTACGAGCAGTACTTC.

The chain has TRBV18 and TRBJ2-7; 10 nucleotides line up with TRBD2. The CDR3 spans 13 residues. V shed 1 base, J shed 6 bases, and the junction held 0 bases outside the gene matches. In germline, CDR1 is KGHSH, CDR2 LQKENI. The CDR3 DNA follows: TGTGCCAGCTCACCACTAGCGGGAGGCGAGCAGTACTTC. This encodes CASSPLAGGEQYF.

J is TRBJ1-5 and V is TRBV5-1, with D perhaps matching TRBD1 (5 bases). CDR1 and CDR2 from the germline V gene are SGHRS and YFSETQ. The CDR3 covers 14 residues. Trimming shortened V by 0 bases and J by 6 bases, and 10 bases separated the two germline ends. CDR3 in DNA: TGCGCCAGCAGCTTGGAACCAGGGTCTCAGCCCCAGCATTTT. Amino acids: CASSLEPGSQPQHF.

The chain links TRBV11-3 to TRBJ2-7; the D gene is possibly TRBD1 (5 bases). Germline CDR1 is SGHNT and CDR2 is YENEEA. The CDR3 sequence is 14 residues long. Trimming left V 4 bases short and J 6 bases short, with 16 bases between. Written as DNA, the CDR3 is TGTGCCAGCAGCTCCCTTAGAGACAGAAGCGAGCAGTACTTC. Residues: CASSSLRDRSEQYF.

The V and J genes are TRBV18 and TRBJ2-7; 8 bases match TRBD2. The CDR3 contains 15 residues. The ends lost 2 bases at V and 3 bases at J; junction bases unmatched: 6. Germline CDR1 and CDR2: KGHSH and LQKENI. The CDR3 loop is CASSPSGGPIYEQYF. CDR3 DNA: TGTGCCAGCTCACCATCGGGAGGGCCCATCTACGAGCAGTACTTC.

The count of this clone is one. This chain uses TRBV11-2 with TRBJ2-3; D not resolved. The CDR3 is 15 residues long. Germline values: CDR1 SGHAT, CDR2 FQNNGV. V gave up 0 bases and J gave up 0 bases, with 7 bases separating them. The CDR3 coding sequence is TGTGCCAGCAGCTTAGATATCGCTAGCACAGATACGCAGTATTTT. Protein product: CASSLDIASTDTQYF.

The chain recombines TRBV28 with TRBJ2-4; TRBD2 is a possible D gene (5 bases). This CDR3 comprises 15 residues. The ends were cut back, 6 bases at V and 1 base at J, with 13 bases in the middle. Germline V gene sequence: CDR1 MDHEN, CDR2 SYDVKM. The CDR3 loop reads CASSGRSGAKNIQYF. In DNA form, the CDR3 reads TGTGCCAGCAGCGGCCGGTCGGGGGCCAAAAACATTCAGTACTTC.

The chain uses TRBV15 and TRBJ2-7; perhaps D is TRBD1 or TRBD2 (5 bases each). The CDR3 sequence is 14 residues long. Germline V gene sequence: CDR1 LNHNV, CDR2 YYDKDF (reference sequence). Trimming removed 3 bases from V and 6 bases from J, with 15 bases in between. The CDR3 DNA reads TGTGCCACCAGCAGGGGGACGGCCCCTTCCGAGCAGTACTTC. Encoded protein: CATSRGTAPSEQYF.

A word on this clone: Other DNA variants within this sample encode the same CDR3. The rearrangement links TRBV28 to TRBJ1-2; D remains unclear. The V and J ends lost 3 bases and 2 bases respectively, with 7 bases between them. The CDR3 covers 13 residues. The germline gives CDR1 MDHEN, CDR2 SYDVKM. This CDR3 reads CASSLPGNYGYTF. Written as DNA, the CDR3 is TGTGCCAGCAGTTTGCCCGGGAACTATGGCTACACCTTC.

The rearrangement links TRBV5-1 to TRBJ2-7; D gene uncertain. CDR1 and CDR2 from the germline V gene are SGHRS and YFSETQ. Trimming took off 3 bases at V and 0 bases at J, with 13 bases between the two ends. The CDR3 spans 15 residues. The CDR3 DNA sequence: TGCGCCAGCAGCTCTACCTCAATCGGCTCCTACGAGCAGTACTTC. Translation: CASSSTSIGSYEQYF.

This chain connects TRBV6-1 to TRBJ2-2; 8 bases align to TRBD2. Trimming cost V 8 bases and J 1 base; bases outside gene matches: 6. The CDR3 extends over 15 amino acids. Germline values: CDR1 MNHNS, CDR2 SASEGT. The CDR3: CASGDSGMNTGELFF. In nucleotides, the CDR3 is TGTGCCAGCGGCGATAGCGGGATGAACACCGGGGAGCTGTTTTTT.

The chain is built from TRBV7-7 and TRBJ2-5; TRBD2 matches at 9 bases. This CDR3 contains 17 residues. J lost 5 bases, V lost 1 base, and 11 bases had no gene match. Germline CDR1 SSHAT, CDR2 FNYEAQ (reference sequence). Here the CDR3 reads CASSLGAAGGEGETQYF. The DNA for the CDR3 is TGTGCCAGCAGCTTAGGAGCAGCGGGAGGTGAAGGGGAGACCCAGTACTTC.